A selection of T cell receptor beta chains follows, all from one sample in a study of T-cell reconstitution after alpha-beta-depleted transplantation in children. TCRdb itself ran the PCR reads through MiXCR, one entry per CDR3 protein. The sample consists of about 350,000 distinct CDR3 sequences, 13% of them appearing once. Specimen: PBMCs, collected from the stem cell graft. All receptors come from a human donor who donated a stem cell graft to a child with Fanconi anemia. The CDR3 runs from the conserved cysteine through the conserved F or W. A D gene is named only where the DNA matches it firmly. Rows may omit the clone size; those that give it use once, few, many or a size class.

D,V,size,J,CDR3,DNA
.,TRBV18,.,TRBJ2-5,CASSPGRDTNWETQYF,TGTGCCAGCTCACCTGGCCGGGACACCAACTGGGAGACCCAGTACTTC
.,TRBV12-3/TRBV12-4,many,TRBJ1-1,CASRRRRGLNTEAFF,TGTGCCAGCAGGCGGCGAAGGGGCCTTAACACTGAAGCTTTCTTT
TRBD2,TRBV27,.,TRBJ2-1,CASSPLAGGAEQFF,TGTGCCAGCAGCCCTCTAGCGGGGGGGGCTGAGCAGTTCTTC
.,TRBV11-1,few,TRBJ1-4,CASTPEIGRVGINEKLFF,TGTGCCAGCACCCCCGAGATCGGCAGGGTGGGAATTAATGAAAAACTGTTTTTT
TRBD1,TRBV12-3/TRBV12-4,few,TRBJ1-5,CASSLTGRGQPQHF,TGTGCCAGCAGTTTGACAGGGAGGGGACAGCCCCAGCATTTT
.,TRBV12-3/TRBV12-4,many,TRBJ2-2,CASSLGGAGELFF,TGTGCCAGCAGCCTAGGAGGGGCCGGGGAGCTGTTTTTT
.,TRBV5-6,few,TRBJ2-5,CASSLKGTGPQETQYF,TGTGCCAGCAGTTTAAAGGGGACCGGGCCACAAGAGACCCAGTACTTC
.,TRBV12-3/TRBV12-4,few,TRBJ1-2,CASSTTVWANYGYTF,TGTGCCAGCAGTACCACAGTTTGGGCTAACTATGGCTACACCTTC
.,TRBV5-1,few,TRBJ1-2,CASSRDGDYGYTF,TGCGCCAGCAGCCGGGACGGGGACTATGGCTACACCTTC
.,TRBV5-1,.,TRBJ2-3,CASSVRPGDTQYF,TGCGCCAGCAGCGTCAGACCGGGGGATACGCAGTATTTT
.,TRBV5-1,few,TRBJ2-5,CASSSKHPGETQYF,TGCGCCAGCAGCTCCAAACACCCTGGAGAGACCCAGTACTTC
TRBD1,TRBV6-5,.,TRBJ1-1,CASSYSTGGAEAFF,TGTGCCAGCAGTTACTCTACAGGGGGAGCTGAAGCTTTCTTT
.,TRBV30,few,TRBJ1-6,CAWSAGLEGSPLHF,TGTGCCTGGAGTGCTGGACTCGAAGGTTCACCCCTCCACTTT
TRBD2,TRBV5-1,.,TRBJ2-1,CASSLPGGYYNEQFF,TGCGCCAGCAGCTTGCCGGGGGGATATTACAATGAGCAGTTCTTC
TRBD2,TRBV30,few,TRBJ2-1,CAWSPASGGSNEQFF,TGTGCCTGGAGTCCGGCTAGCGGGGGGTCTAATGAGCAGTTCTTC
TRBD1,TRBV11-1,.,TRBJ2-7,CASSSQTGRLGEQYF,TGTGCCAGCAGCTCCCAGACAGGGCGACTGGGCGAGCAGTACTTC
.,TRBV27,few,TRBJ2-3,CATLATGRGGTDTQYF,TGTGCCACGTTAGCCACCGGCAGGGGGGGCACAGATACGCAGTATTTT
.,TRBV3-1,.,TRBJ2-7,CASSQVGGGGEQYF,TGTGCCAGCAGCCAAGTTGGGGGGGGCGGCGAGCAGTACTTC
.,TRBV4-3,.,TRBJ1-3,CASSQDTGSSGNTIYF,TGCGCCAGCAGCCAAGATACAGGTAGCTCTGGAAACACCATATATTTT
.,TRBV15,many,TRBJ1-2,CATSSLQANYGYTF,TGTGCCACCAGCAGCCTACAAGCTAACTATGGCTACACCTTC
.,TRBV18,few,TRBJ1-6,CVSSPRSSYNSPLHF,TGTGTCAGCTCACCAAGGAGCTCCTATAATTCACCCCTCCACTTT
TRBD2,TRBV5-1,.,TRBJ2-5,CASGRLAGPGETQYF,TGCGCCAGCGGCAGGCTAGCGGGGCCCGGGGAGACCCAGTACTTC
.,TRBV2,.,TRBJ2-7,CASQGAAAYEQYF,TGTGCCAGCCAAGGTGCGGCAGCCTACGAGCAGTACTTC
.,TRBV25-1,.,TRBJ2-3,CASSRGSAGADTQYF,TGTGCCAGTTCCAGGGGGTCCGCGGGGGCAGATACGCAGTATTTT
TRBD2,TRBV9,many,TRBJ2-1,CASSVEAGVKNEQFF,TGTGCCAGCAGCGTAGAAGCGGGGGTAAAGAATGAGCAGTTCTTC
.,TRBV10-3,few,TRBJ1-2,CAINQGLNYGYTF,TGTGCCATCAACCAGGGACTTAACTATGGCTACACCTTC
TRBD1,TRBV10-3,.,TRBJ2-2,CAISLDRGLLANTGELFF,TGTGCCATCAGTTTGGACAGGGGCCTTCTCGCGAACACCGGGGAGCTGTTTTTT
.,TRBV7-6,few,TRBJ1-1,CASSLGPDPNTEAFF,TGTGCCAGCAGCTTAGGACCAGACCCGAACACTGAAGCTTTCTTT
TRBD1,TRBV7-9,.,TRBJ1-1,CASSFGGGRLNTEAFF,TGTGCCAGCAGCTTCGGAGGGGGCAGACTGAACACTGAAGCTTTCTTT
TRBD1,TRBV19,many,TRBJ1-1,CASSPWTGVNTEAFF,TGTGCCAGTAGTCCCTGGACAGGGGTGAACACTGAAGCTTTCTTT
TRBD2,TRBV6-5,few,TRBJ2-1,CASSWTSGRNEQFF,TGTGCCAGCAGTTGGACTAGCGGGAGGAATGAGCAGTTCTTC
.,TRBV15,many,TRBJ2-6,CATSREARSGANVLTF,TGTGCCACCAGCAGAGAAGCCCGCTCTGGGGCCAACGTCCTGACTTTC
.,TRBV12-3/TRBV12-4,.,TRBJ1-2,CALLRGYDYGYTF,TGTGCCCTACTGCGGGGGTATGACTATGGCTACACCTTC
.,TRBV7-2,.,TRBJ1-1,CASSFRVGGTGTEAFF,TGTGCCAGCAGCTTCCGCGTCGGGGGCACGGGGACTGAAGCTTTCTTT
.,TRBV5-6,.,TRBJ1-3,CASSYFGNTIYF,TGTGCCAGCAGCTACTTTGGAAACACCATATATTTT
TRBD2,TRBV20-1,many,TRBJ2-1,CSARSGGLYNEQFF,TGCAGTGCTAGGAGCGGGGGACTCTACAATGAGCAGTTCTTC
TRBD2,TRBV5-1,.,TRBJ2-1,CASSSGTTARNEQFF,TGCGCCAGCAGCTCCGGGACTACGGCTCGGAATGAGCAGTTCTTC
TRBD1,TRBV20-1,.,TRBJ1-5,CSARSTGGAQYSNQPQHF,TGCAGTGCTAGAAGCACAGGGGGCGCCCAGTATAGCAATCAGCCCCAGCATTTT
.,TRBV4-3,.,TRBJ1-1,CASSHGGGTEAFF,TGCGCCAGCAGCCATGGTGGAGGCACTGAAGCTTTCTTT
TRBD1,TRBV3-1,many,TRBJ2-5,CASDRAKETQYF,TGTGCCAGCGACAGGGCCAAAGAGACCCAGTACTTC
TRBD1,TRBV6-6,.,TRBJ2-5,CASRDRGVETQYF,TGTGCCAGCAGGGACAGGGGAGTAGAGACCCAGTACTTC
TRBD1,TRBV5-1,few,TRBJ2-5,CASSYTGTAEETQYF,TGCGCCAGCAGCTATACGGGGACAGCAGAAGAGACCCAGTACTTC
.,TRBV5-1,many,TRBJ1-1,CASSLQGVGTEAFF,TGCGCCAGCAGCCTACAGGGAGTCGGCACTGAAGCTTTCTTT
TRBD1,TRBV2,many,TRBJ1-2,CASSGDREAGYGYTF,TGTGCCAGCAGTGGAGACAGGGAAGCTGGCTATGGCTACACCTTC
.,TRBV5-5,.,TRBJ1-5,CASSLTTDNQPQHF,TGTGCCAGCAGCTTGACGACAGATAATCAGCCCCAGCATTTT
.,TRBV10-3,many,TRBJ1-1,CAISADSARKAFF,TGTGCCATCAGTGCCGACAGCGCCAGAAAAGCTTTCTTT
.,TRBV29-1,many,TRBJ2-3,CSVSGTDGRTDTQYF,TGCAGCGTGTCCGGGACGGATGGTCGCACAGATACGCAGTATTTT
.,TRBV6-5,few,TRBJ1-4,CASSYPPRVSEKLFF,TGTGCCAGCAGTTACCCACCGAGGGTTAGTGAAAAACTGTTTTTT
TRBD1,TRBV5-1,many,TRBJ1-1,CASSLTGPNTEAFF,TGTGCCAGCAGTTTGACAGGGCCTAACACTGAAGCTTTCTTT
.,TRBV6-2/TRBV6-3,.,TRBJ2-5,CASSPPGLEETQYF,TGTGCCAGCAGTCCCCCGGGACTCGAAGAGACCCAGTACTTC
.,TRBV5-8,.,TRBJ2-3,CASSFPEFTDTQYF,TGTGCCAGCAGTTTTCCCGAGTTCACAGATACGCAGTATTTT
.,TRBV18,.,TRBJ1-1,CASSPSRDQAFF,TGTGCCAGCTCACCATCGAGGGATCAAGCTTTCTTT
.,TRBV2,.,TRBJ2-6,CASTAGGPSSGANVLTF,TGTGCCAGCACGGCCGGGGGTCCTAGCTCTGGGGCCAACGTCCTGACTTTC
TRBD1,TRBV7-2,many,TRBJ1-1,CASSWTGGGTEAFF,TGTGCCAGCAGCTGGACAGGGGGAGGTACTGAAGCTTTCTTT
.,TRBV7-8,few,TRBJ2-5,CASSLGWTAQETQYF,TGTGCCAGCAGCTTGGGTTGGACAGCCCAAGAGACCCAGTACTTC